The clone carrying this TCR beta chain was counted only a few times. The antigen remains undetermined. These data are taken from a study of regulatory T cells in long-lasting Graves disease. Study outcomes and limitations: TRBV28, TRBJ1-2 and TRBJ2-5 were segments that persistent disease favored.

The germline V gene has CDR1 SNHLY and CDR2 FYNNEI. CDR3 size: 14 residues. The ends were cut back, 4 bases at V and 9 bases at J, with 16 bases in the middle. Construction of TCR beta libraries relied on iRepertoire HTBI primers and on Arm-PCR targeting CDR3 regions. A single record per CDR3 protein comes from TCRdb applying MiXCR to the multiplex PCR reads. Among about 620,000 distinct CDR3 sequences listed, 15% to 20% were seen once. This sample's time point: newly diagnosed GD, antithyroid drugs for less than 3 months. PBMC RNA served as the TCR library source. This sample was shared with a second study, whose subject was T cells in Graves' hyperthyroidism and ophthalmopathy. That study reports: These patients, aged 18 to 65, had recently diagnosed hyperthyroidism lasting under 2 months.

This chain joins TRBV2 and TRBJ2-1; tentatively, D is TRBD1 or TRBD2 (5 bases each). This TCR came from a woman aged 25 to 45 with Graves disease. Here the sequenced sample was peripheral blood mononuclear cells (PBMCs), taken at new diagnosis, from a patient treated with antithyroid drugs. The CDR3 nucleotides are TGTGCCAGCAGTGTGAAGGGAGTAGGGGCTGAGCAGTTCTTC. Translation: CASSVKGVGAEQFF.